This paragraph covers one T cell receptor (beta chain) sequence. Generated by immunoSEQ multiplex PCR, the TCRdb table keeps only in-frame clones and is missing some. The table has approximately 90,000 clones, around 85% seen once. The data derive from a study of control samples from healthy donors and cancer patients. Trimming took 3 bases from V and 0 from J; bases not matched to a gene: 4. Per the germline V gene, CDR1 is LGHNA and CDR2 is YSLEER. The CDR3 sequence is 15 residues long. The chain has TRBV4-3 and TRBJ2-7; 8 bases are shared with TRBD2. Sequenced: blood. The sequence derives from a woman aged 40-49 years in good health. This CDR3 reads CASSHQLAASYEQYF. In DNA, the CDR3 is TGCGCCAGCAGCCACCAACTAGCGGCCTCCTACGAGCAGTACTTC.